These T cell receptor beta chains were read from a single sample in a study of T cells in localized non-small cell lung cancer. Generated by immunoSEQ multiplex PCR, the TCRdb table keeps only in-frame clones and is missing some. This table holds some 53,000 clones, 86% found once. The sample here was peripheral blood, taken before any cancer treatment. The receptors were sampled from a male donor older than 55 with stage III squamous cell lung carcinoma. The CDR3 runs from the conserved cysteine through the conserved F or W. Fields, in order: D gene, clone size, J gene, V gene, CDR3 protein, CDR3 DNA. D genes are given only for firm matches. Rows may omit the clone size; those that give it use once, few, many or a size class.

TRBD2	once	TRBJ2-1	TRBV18	CASSPPQGGGGNNEQFF	TGTGCCAGCTCACCTCCCCAGGGCGGGGGGGGAAACAATGAGCAGTTCTTC
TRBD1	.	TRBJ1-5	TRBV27	CASSPSLGQGFGQPQHF	TGTGCCAGCAGTCCATCCTTGGGACAGGGTTTCGGGCAGCCCCAGCATTTT
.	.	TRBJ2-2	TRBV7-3	CATGRSTGELFF	TGTGCCACGGGACGTTCCACCGGGGAGCTGTTTTTT
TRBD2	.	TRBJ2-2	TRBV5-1	CASSYTPAGTNTGELFF	TGCGCCAGCAGCTATACCCCAGCGGGGACGAACACCGGGGAGCTGTTTTTT
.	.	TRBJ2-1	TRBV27	CASSLLSIGGYNEQFF	TGTGCCAGCAGTTTACTTTCGATTGGGGGGTACAATGAGCAGTTCTTC
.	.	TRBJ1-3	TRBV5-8	CASRLGYPGNTIYF	TGTGCCAGCAGGCTCGGGTATCCTGGAAACACCATATATTTT
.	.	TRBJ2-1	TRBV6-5	CASSYSGFATMMGQFF	TGTGCCAGCAGTTACTCGGGATTTGCCACAATGATGGGGCAGTTCTTC
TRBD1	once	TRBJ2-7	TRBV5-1	CASSLGTGGEQYF	TGCGCCAGCAGCTTGGGGACAGGGGGTGAGCAGTACTTC
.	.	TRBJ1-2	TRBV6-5	CASTKGEGVYGYTF	TGTGCCAGCACCAAGGGGGAGGGGGTCTATGGCTACACCTTC
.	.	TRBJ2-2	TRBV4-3	CASSQDRSGFSTGELFF	TGCGCCAGCAGCCAAGACCGTTCCGGGTTTAGCACCGGGGAGCTGTTTTTT
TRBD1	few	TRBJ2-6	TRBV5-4	CASSRQTGRGANVLTF	TGTGCCAGCAGCCGTCAGACAGGGCGCGGGGCCAACGTCCTGACTTTC
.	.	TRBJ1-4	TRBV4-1	CASSQPDRIGEKLFF	TGCGCCAGCAGCCAACCTGACAGGATAGGTGAAAAACTGTTTTTT
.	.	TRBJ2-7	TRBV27	CASSGAYEQYF	TGTGCCAGCTCCGGGGCCTACGAGCAGTACTTC
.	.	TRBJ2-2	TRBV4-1	CASSVNARNTGELFF	TGCGCCAGCAGCGTCAATGCCAGGAACACCGGGGAGCTGTTTTTT
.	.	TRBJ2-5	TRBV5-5	CASSPGRRRQETQYF	TGTGCCAGCAGCCCGGGGCGGCGTAGGCAAGAGACCCAGTACTTC
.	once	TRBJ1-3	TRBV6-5	CASRLTVGGNTIYF	TGTGCCAGCAGATTGACTGTTGGGGGAAACACCATATATTTT
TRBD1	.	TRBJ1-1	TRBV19	CASSNRQGTGGSEAFF	TGTGCCAGTAGTAACAGACAAGGGACAGGGGGCTCGGAAGCTTTCTTT
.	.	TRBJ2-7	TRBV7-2	CASSSRPRTAFYEQYF	TGTGCCAGCAGCTCCCGCCCCCGTACTGCATTCTACGAGCAGTACTTC
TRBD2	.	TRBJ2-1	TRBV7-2	CASSPTSGGAGEQFF	TGTGCCAGCAGCCCAACTAGCGGGGGGGCCGGGGAGCAGTTCTTC
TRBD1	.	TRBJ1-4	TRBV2	CAGTGGGGEKLFF	TGTGCCGGGACAGGGGGCGGAGGTGAAAAACTGTTTTTT
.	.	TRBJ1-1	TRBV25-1	CASSDEGGAATEAFF	TGTGCCAGCAGTGATGAGGGTGGGGCTGCCACTGAAGCTTTCTTT
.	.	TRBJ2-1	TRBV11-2	CASSTGPSNNEQFF	TGTGCCAGCAGCACCGGGCCGTCCAACAATGAGCAGTTCTTC
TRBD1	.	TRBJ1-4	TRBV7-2	CASSPWTGGNEKLFF	TGTGCCAGCAGCCCATGGACAGGGGGTAATGAAAAACTGTTTTTT
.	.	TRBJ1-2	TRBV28	CASSYRDLYGYTF	TGTGCCAGCAGTTACAGGGATCTCTATGGCTACACCTTC
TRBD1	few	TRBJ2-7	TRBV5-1	CASSLPGTGGGEQYF	TGCGCCAGCAGCTTGCCCGGGACAGGGGGCGGCGAGCAGTACTTC
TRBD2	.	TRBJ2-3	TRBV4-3	CASSQALGGIMHTQYF	TGCGCCAGCAGCCAAGCATTGGGAGGGATCATGCATACGCAGTATTTT
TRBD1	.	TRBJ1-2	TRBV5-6	CASSTGQGVRGYTF	TGTGCCAGCAGCACGGGACAGGGGGTTCGTGGCTACACCTTC
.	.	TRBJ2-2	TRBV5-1	CASSFGPIQTGELFF	TGCGCCAGCAGCTTCGGGCCAATTCAGACCGGGGAGCTGTTTTTT
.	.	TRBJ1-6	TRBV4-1	CASSNTLTANNSPLHF	TGCGCCAGCAGCAATACCCTGACAGCTAATAATTCACCCCTCCACTTT
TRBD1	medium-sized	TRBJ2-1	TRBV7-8	CASSSPQQGNEQFF	TGTGCCAGCAGCTCTCCCCAACAGGGGAATGAGCAGTTCTTC
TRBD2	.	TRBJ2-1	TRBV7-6	CASSPGVAGALSSYNEQFF	TGTGCCAGCAGCCCCGGGGTAGCGGGGGCCCTGAGCTCCTACAATGAGCAGTTCTTC
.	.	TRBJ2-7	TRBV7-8	CASSLGSGGQYF	TGTGCCAGCAGCTTAGGGTCGGGTGGGCAGTACTTC
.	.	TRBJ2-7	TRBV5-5	CASSPRQVHSYEQYF	TGTGCCAGCAGCCCTCGACAGGTACACTCCTACGAGCAGTACTTC
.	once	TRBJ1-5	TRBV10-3	CAISESNRGNQPQHF	TGTGCCATCAGTGAGTCAAACAGGGGCAATCAGCCCCAGCATTTT
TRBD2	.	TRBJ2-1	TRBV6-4	CASSALAGVHEQFF	TGTGCCAGCAGTGCTCTAGCGGGAGTTCATGAGCAGTTCTTC
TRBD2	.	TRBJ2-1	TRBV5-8	CASSWGTSGRGEQFF	TGTGCCAGCAGCTGGGGGACTAGCGGGAGGGGAGAGCAGTTCTTC
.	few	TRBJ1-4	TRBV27	CASSLTVAVGEKLFF	TGTGCCAGCAGTCTCACAGTGGCGGTCGGCGAAAAACTGTTTTTT
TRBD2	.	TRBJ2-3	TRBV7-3	CASSLMGTSGSTDTQYF	TGTGCCAGCAGCTTAATGGGGACTAGCGGAAGCACAGATACGCAGTATTTT
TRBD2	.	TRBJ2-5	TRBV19	CASSIGLAGDRTQYF	TGTGCCAGTAGTATAGGACTAGCGGGTGATCGGACCCAGTACTTC
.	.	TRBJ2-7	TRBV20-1	CSALSSYEQYF	TGCAGTGCCCTGAGTTCCTACGAGCAGTACTTC
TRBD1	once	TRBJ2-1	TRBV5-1	CASSLAPGQDYNEQFF	TGCGCCAGCAGCTTGGCTCCGGGACAGGACTACAATGAGCAGTTCTTC
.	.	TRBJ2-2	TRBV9	CASSVGGANTGELFF	TGTGCCAGCAGCGTCGGCGGGGCCAACACCGGGGAGCTGTTTTTT
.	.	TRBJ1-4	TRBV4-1	CASSRPEATNEKLFF	TGCGCCAGCAGCAGACCGGAAGCAACTAATGAAAAACTGTTTTTT
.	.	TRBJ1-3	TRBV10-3	CAIRQGVREVNTIYF	TGTGCCATCAGGCAGGGAGTTAGAGAAGTAAACACCATATATTTT
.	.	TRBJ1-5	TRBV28	CASSPTKAGGYQPQHF	TGTGCCAGCAGCCCCACCAAGGCCGGGGGCTATCAGCCCCAGCATTTT
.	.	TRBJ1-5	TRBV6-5	CASGLTSQPQHF	TGTGCCAGCGGTCTCACATCTCAGCCCCAGCATTTT
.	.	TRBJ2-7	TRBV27	CASSLYGVPEQYF	TGTGCCAGCAGTTTATATGGCGTCCCCGAGCAGTACTTC
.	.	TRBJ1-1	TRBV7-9	CASSPQGNTEAFF	TGTGCCAGCAGCCCCCAGGGAAACACTGAAGCTTTCTTT
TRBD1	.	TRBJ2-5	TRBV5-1	CASSPLDRVGETQYF	TGCGCCAGCAGCCCATTGGACAGGGTGGGAGAGACCCAGTACTTC
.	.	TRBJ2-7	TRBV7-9	CASSPGSQSYEQYF	TGTGCCAGCAGCCCAGGGTCTCAAAGCTACGAGCAGTACTTC
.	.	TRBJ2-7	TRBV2	CASSEAGYEQYF	TGTGCCAGCAGTGAAGCGGGCTACGAGCAGTACTTC
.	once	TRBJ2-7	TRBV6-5	CASSFSGFGQYF	TGTGCCAGCAGTTTTTCGGGCTTCGGGCAGTACTTC
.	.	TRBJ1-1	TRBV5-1	CASSSAGAEAFF	TGCGCCAGCAGCTCAGCCGGGGCCGAAGCTTTCTTT
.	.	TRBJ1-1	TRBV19	CASSTEVRRSEAFF	TGTGCCAGTAGTACCGAAGTAAGACGGTCAGAAGCTTTCTTT
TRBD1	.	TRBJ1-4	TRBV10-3	CAISRTGGGEKLFF	TGTGCCATCAGTCGGACAGGGGGAGGAGAAAAACTGTTTTTT